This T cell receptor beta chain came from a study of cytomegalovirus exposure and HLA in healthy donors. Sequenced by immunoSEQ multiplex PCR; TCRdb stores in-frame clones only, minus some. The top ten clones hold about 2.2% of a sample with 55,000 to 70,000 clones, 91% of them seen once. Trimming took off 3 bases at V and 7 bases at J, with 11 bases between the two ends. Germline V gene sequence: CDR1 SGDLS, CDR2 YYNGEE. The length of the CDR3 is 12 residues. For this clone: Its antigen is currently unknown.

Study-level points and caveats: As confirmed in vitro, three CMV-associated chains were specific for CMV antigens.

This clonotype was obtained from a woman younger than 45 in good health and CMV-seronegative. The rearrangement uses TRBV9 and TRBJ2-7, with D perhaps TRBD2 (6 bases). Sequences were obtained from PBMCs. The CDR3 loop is CASSALAGEQYF. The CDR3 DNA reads TGTGCCAGCAGCGCCTTGGCGGGGGAGCAGTACTTC.